This TCR beta chain was captured in a study of CD8 T cells in ankylosing spondylitis. Study-wide points: There were earlier reports of some motif variants in reactive arthritis synovial fluid and blood. A TCR beta motif made of fewer than 10 highly homologous variants seemed typical of ankylosing spondylitis blood.

TCR beta libraries were made by quantitative 5'-RACE with molecular barcodes. TCRdb itself ran the 5' RACE reads through MiXCR, one entry per CDR3 protein. The sample has 750,000 to 850,000 distinct CDR3 sequences, 12% seen once. As concerns this clonotype: Antigen: not known.

CDR1 and CDR2 from the germline V gene are LGHNA and YSLEER. The V end lost 0 bases, the J end lost 7 bases, and 9 bases lay between the germline ends. There are 13 residues in the CDR3. Sequenced material: blood, either unsorted or a sorted T cell fraction (not recorded which). The receptor was derived from a male donor with ankylosing spondylitis. The V call is TRBV4-3, the J call TRBJ1-2; possible D gene TRBD1, 5 bases. The CDR3 DNA follows: TGCGCCAGCAGCCAAGATCTACAGGCTGGCTACACCTTC. Translated, it gives CASSQDLQAGYTF.